The present T cell receptor beta chain was sequenced within a study of response to subunit inactivated influenza vaccine. Study-level findings and limits: The study's authors posited that every seasonal influenza vaccination enlists few new T cells.

TCRdb reprocessed the RT-PCR reads with MiXCR, giving one entry per CDR3 protein. The table lists hundreds of thousands of distinct CDR3 sequences, approximately 15% of them singletons. This clonotype was counted between two and nine times. The antigen is unknown. J lost 2 bases, V lost 5 bases, and 8 bases had no gene match. Germline CDR1 reads DFQATT; CDR2 reads SNEGSKA (reference sequence). The CDR3 consists of 15 residues. The V call is TRBV20-1, the J call TRBJ2-3; the match to TRBD1 covers 9 bases. Specimen: PBMCs from blood, collected around 14 days before vaccination. The receptor comes from a man in his fifties who received an inactivated influenza vaccine. CDR3 in DNA: TGCAGTGCTCTATCGGGACAGGGAGACACAGATACGCAGTATTTT. Amino acid sequence: CSALSGQGDTDTQYF.